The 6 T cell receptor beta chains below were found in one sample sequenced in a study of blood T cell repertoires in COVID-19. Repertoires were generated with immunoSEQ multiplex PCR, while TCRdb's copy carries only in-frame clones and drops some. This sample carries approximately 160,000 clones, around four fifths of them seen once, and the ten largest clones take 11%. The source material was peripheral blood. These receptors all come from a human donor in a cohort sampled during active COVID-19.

As DNA, the CDR3 is TGTGCCAGCAGCTTAAATGGGGCCCGGGAGACCCAGTACTTC. Protein product: CASSLNGARETQYF. The rearrangement links TRBV11-2 to TRBJ2-5; TRBD1 is a possible D gene (5 bases). CDR1 and CDR2 (germline): SGHAT, FQNNGV. This CDR3 has 14 residues. The ends were cut back, 2 bases at V and 5 bases at J, with 12 bases in the middle.

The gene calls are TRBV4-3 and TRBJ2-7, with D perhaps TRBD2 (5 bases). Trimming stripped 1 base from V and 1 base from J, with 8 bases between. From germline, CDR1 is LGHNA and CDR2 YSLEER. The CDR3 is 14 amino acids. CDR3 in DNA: TGCGCCAGCAGCCAAGTAGGAGGTTCCTACGAGCAGTACTTC. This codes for CASSQVGGSYEQYF.

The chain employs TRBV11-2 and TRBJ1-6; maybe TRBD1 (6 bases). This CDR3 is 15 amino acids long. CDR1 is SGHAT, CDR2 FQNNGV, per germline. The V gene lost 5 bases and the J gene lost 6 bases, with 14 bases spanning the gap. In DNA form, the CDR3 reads TGTGCCAGCAGCCCCAGAACAGGGTTTAATTCACCCCTCCACTTT. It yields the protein CASSPRTGFNSPLHF.

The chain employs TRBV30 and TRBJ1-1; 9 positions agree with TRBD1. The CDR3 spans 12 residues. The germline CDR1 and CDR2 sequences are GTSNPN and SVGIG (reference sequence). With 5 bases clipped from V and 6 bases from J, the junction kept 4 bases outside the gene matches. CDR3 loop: CAWHTGGAEAFF. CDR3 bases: TGTGCCTGGCACACAGGGGGCGCTGAAGCTTTCTTT.

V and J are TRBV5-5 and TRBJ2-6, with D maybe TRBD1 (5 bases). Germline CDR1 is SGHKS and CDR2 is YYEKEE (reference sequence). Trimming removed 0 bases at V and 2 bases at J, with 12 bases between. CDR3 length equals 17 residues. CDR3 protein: CASSLGQGNAGANVLTF. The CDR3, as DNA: TGTGCCAGCAGCTTGGGGCAGGGCAACGCTGGGGCCAACGTCCTGACTTTC.

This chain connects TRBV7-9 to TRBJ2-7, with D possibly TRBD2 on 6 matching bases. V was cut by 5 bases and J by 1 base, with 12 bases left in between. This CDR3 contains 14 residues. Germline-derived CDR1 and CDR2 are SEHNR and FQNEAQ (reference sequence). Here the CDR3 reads CASSQGLPSYEQYF. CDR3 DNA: TGTGCCAGCAGCCAGGGACTTCCATCCTACGAGCAGTACTTC.